This note documents a single T cell receptor beta chain sequence. The germline V gene has CDR1 MDHEN and CDR2 SYDVKM. The V gene end was trimmed by 8 bases and the J gene end by 7 bases; junction bases not matched to a gene: 12. The CDR3 extends over 15 amino acids. The sample belongs to a study of long-term antiretroviral therapy in people with HIV. With survey level as its setting, the immunoSEQ assay was v3.0. Sequencing had a target that covered about 35,000-50,000 T-cell genomes per sample. The repertoire was sequenced with immunoSEQ multiplex PCR; TCRdb's copy has only in-frame clones and lacks some. The table has 30,000 to 45,000 clones, 80% seen once. Every HIV-positive participant received treatment in the United States.

The source is a man aged 30 to 39 with HIV. The chain links TRBV28 to TRBJ2-7, with TRBD1 matching over 12 bases. This sample comprised unsorted PBMCs, obtained 3.4 years after starting antiretroviral therapy. CDR3 nucleotides: TGTGCCAGCGTCCCCCAGGGACAGGGGGCCGGGGAGCAGTACTTC. It specifies CASVPQGQGAGEQYF.